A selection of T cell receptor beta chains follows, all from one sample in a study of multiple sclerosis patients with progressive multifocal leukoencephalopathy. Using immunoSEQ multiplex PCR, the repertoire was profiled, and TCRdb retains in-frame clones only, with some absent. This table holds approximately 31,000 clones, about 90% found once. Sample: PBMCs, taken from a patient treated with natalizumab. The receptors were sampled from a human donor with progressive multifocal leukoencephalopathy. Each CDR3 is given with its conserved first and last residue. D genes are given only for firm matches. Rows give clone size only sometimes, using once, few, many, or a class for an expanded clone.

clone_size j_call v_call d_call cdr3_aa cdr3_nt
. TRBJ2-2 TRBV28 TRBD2 CASSFGLAGVRGNTGELFF TGTGCCAGCAGTTTCGGGCTAGCGGGAGTTCGAGGGAACACCGGGGAGCTGTTTTTT
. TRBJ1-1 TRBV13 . CASSLGRSSSEAFF TGTGCCAGCAGCTTAGGTCGGAGTTCCTCTGAAGCTTTCTTT
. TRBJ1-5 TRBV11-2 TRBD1 CASSHGTGNQPQHF TGTGCCAGCAGCCACGGGACAGGCAATCAGCCCCAGCATTTT
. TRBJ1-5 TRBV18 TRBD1 CASSPDRAAQPQHF TGTGCCAGCTCCCCTGACAGGGCGGCCCAGCCCCAGCATTTT
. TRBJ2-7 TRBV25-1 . CARTDGDYEQYF TGTGCCAGGACGGACGGAGACTACGAGCAGTACTTC
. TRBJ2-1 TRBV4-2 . CASSQDGDRDNEQFF TGTGCCAGCAGCCAAGATGGCGACAGAGACAATGAGCAGTTCTTC
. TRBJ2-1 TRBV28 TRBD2 CASSSPRGSGRTNEQFF TGTGCCAGCAGTTCACCCCGTGGTAGCGGGAGAACCAATGAGCAGTTCTTC
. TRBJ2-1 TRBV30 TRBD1 CAWSVFGWGQGKGSSYNEQFF TGTGCCTGGAGTGTCTTCGGTTGGGGACAGGGCAAAGGGAGCTCCTACAATGAGCAGTTCTTC
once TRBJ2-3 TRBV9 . CASSYTGTSTDTQYF TGTGCCAGCAGCTATACCGGGACTAGCACAGATACGCAGTATTTT
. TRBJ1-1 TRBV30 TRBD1 CAWRGQMNTEAFF TGTGCCTGGAGGGGACAGATGAACACTGAAGCTTTCTTT
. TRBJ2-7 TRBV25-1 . CASSEMTGNEQYF TGTGCCAGCAGTGAAATGACGGGGAACGAGCAGTACTTC
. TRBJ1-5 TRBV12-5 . CASGFGRNQPQHF TGTGCTAGTGGTTTCGGACGGAATCAGCCCCAGCATTTT
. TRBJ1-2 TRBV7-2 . CASSSDRRGYTF TGTGCCAGCAGCTCGGACAGACGTGGCTACACCTTC
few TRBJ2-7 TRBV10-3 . CAISDGEYEQYF TGTGCCATCAGTGACGGTGAATACGAGCAGTACTTC
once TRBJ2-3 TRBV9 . CASSVEGGSDTQYF TGTGCCAGCAGCGTAGAAGGAGGGAGTGATACGCAGTATTTT
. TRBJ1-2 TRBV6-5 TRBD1 CASRGTGLKHGYTF TGTGCCAGCAGGGGGACAGGGTTGAAGCATGGCTACACCTTC
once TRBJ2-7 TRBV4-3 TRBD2 CASSHGTSGDYEQYF TGCGCCAGCAGCCATGGGACTAGCGGAGACTACGAGCAGTACTTC
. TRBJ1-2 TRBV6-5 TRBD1 CASSYLTGGNYGYTF TGTGCCAGCAGTTACCTAACAGGGGGTAACTATGGCTACACCTTC
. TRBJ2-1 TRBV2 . CASSDMRTEQFF TGTGCCAGCAGTGATATGCGGACGGAGCAGTTCTTC